This TCR beta chain was captured in a study of blood T cell repertoires in COVID-19. Germline CDR1 reads SGHNT; CDR2 reads YYREEE (reference sequence). V was cut by 7 bases and J by 3 bases, with 17 bases left in between. This CDR3 is built from 16 residues. Sequencing was performed with immunoSEQ multiplex PCR; in TCRdb, only in-frame clones are kept and a portion is missing. The table includes about 65,000 clones, 93% detected once. Sequencing was performed on peripheral blood. The receptor was derived from a man between 70 and 80 years old with active COVID-19. V and J are TRBV5-4 and TRBJ1-6; tentative D call: TRBD1 (6 bases). This chain's CDR3 is CASGGQIYYYNSPLHF. The CDR3 DNA reads TGTGCCAGCGGAGGACAGATATATTACTATAATTCACCCCTCCACTTT.